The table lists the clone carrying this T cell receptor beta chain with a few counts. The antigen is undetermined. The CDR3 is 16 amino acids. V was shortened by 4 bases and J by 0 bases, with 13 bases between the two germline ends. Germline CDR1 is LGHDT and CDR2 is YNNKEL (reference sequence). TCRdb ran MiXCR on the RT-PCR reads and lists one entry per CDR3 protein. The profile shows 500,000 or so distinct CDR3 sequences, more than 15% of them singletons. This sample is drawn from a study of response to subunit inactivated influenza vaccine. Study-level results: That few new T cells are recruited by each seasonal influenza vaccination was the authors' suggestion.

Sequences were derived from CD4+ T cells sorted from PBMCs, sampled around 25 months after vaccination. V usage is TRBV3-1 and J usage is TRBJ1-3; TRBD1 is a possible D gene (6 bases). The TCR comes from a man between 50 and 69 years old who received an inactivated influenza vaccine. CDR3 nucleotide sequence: TGTGCCAGCAGCCCCGGGACATACCTCTCTGGAAACACCATATATTTT. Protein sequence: CASSPGTYLSGNTIYF.